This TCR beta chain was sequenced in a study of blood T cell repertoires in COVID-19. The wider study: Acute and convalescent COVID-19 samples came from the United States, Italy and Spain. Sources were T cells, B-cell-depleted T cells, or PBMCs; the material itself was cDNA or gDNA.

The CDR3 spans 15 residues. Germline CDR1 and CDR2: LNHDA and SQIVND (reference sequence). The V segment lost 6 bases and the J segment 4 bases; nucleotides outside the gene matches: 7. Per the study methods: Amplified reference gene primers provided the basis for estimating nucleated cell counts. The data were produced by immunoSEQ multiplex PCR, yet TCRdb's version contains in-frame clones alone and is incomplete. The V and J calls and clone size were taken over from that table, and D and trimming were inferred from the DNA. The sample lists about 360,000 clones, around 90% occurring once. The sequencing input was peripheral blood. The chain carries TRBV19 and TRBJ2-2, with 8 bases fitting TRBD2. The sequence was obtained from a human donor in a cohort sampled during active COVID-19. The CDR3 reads CASSLREGPTGELFF. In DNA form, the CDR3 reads TGTGCCAGTAGCCTACGGGAGGGCCCCACCGGGGAGCTGTTTTTT.